Listed below are T cell receptor beta chains from one sample, sequenced in a study of cytomegalovirus exposure and HLA in healthy donors. Produced via immunoSEQ multiplex PCR; TCRdb's table is partial and in-frame only. The sample contains approximately 100,000 clones, roughly 70% of which appear only once. Material for sequencing was PBMCs. Every receptor here comes from a middle-aged man in good health and CMV-seropositive. Both conserved end residues are trimmed from each CDR3.

J gene: TRBJ2-1
V gene: TRBV6-5
CDR3 protein: ATTRGGRPEQF

J gene: TRBJ1-1
V gene: TRBV7-2
CDR3 protein: ASSLAVLSDTEAF

J gene: TRBJ2-2
V gene: TRBV5-4
CDR3 protein: ASSLGLAGVGTNTGELF

J gene: TRBJ2-7
V gene: TRBV7-9
CDR3 protein: ASSATGTALKEQY

J gene: TRBJ2-7
V gene: TRBV6-5
CDR3 protein: ASSSGQGVSYEQY

J gene: TRBJ2-3
V gene: TRBV5-6
CDR3 protein: ASSYRTGSTDTQY

J gene: TRBJ1-2
V gene: TRBV5-1
CDR3 protein: ASSLAEGANYGYT

J gene: TRBJ2-2
V gene: TRBV28
CDR3 protein: ASSPGARRGSGANTGELF

J gene: TRBJ1-1
V gene: TRBV6-6
CDR3 protein: ASLTQGGIFAEAF

J gene: TRBJ1-1
V gene: TRBV5-1
CDR3 protein: ASSQGVGNTEAF

J gene: TRBJ2-5
V gene: TRBV5-1
CDR3 protein: ATSRTSGIQETQY

J gene: TRBJ1-2
V gene: TRBV11-2
CDR3 protein: ASSPPLDSYGYT

J gene: TRBJ1-4
V gene: TRBV27
CDR3 protein: ASIGQGAGEKLF

J gene: TRBJ2-3
V gene: TRBV6-4
CDR3 protein: ASSDAASGRRDTQY